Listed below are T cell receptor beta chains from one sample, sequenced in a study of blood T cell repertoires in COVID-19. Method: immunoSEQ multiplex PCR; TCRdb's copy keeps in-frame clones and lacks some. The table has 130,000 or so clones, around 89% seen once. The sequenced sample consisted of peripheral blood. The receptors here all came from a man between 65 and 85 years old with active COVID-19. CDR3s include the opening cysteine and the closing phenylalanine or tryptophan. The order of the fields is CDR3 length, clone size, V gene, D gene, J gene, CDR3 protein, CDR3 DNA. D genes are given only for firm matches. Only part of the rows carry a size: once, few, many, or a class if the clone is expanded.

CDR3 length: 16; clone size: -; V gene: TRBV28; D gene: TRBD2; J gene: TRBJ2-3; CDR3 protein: CASTLTGLAGGDTQYF; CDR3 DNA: TGTGCCAGCACCCTTACGGGACTAGCGGGAGGGGATACGCAGTATTTT
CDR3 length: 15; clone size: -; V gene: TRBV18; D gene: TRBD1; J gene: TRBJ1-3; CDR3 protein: CASSPTGGPGNTIYF; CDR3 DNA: TGTGCCAGCTCACCCACAGGGGGACCTGGAAACACCATATATTTT
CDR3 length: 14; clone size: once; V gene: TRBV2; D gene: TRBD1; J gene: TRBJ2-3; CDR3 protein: CASSSTTGGDTQYF; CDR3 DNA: TGTGCCAGCAGTTCGACGACAGGGGGCGATACGCAGTATTTT
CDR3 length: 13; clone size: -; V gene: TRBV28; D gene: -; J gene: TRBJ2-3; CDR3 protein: CAISTPSTDTQYF; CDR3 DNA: TGTGCCATTTCGACACCTAGCACAGATACGCAGTATTTT
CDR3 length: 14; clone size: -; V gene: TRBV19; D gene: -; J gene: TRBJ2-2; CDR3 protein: CASSTGANTGELFF; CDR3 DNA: TGTGCCAGTAGTACAGGGGCTAACACCGGGGAGCTGTTTTTT
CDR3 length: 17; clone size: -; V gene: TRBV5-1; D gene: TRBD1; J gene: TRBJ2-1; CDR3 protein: CASSPPGQAQLRSEQFF; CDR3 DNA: TGCGCCAGCAGCCCTCCGGGACAGGCTCAATTAAGGAGTGAGCAGTTCTTC
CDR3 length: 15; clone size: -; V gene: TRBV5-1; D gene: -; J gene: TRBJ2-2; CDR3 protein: CASSFSNRNTGELFF; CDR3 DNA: TGCGCCAGCAGCTTTTCCAACAGAAACACCGGGGAGCTGTTTTTT
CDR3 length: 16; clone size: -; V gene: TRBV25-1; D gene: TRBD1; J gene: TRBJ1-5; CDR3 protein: CASSFRQGANNQPQHF; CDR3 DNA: TGTGCCAGCAGTTTCCGACAGGGGGCTAACAATCAGCCCCAGCATTTT
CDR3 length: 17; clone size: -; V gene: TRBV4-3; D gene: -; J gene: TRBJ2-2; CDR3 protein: CASSQDSRASPAGELFF; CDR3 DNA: TGCGCCAGCAGCCAAGATAGTAGGGCTAGCCCCGCCGGGGAGCTGTTTTTT
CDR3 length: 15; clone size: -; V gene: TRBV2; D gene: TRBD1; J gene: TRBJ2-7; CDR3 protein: CASSDRDRVDGEQYF; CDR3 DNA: TGTGCCAGCAGTGATCGGGACAGGGTTGATGGGGAGCAGTACTTC
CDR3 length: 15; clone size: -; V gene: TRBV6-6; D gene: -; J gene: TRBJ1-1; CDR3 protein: CASSYGAALNTEAFF; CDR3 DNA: TGTGCCAGCAGTTATGGGGCAGCCTTGAACACTGAAGCTTTCTTT
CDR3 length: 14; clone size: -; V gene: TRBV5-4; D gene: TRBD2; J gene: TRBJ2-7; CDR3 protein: CASSLGLAGGLQYF; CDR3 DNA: TGTGCCAGCAGCTTGGGACTAGCGGGAGGCTTGCAGTACTTC
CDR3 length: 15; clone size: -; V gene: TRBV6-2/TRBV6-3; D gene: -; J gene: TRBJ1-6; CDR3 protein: CASSVSGGFYSPLHF; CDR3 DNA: TGTGCCAGCAGCGTTTCGGGGGGCTTTTATTCACCCCTCCACTTT
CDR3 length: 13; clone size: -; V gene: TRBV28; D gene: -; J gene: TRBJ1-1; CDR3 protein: CASSRSGRTEAFF; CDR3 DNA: TGTGCCAGCAGCCGATCTGGCCGCACTGAAGCTTTCTTT
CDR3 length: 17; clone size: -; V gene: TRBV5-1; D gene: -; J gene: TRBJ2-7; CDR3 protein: CASSLGEREGRGYEQYF; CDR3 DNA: TGCGCCAGCAGCTTGGGGGAACGGGAAGGTAGAGGCTACGAGCAGTACTTC
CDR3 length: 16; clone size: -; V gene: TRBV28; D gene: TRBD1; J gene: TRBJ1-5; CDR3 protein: CASSSRDRGPNQPQHF; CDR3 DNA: TGTGCCAGCAGCTCTCGGGACAGGGGCCCCAATCAGCCCCAGCATTTT
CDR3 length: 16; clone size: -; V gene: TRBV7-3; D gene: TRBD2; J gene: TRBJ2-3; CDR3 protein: CASSIRPSGSTDTQYF; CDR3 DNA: TGTGCCAGTAGTATACGGCCTAGCGGTAGCACAGATACGCAGTATTTT
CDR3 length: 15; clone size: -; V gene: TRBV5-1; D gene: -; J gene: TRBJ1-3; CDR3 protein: CASSLGTASGNTIYF; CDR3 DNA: TGCGCCAGCAGCTTGGGGACAGCCTCTGGAAACACCATATATTTT
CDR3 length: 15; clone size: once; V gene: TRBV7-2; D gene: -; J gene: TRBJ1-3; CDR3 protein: CASSLGGSSGNTIYF; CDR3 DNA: TGTGCCAGCAGCTTAGGAGGGTCGTCCGGAAACACCATATATTTT
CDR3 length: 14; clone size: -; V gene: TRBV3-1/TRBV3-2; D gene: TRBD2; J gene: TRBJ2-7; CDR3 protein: CASSASGSTYEQYF; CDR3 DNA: TGTGCCAGCAGTGCTAGCGGGAGTACCTACGAGCAGTACTTC
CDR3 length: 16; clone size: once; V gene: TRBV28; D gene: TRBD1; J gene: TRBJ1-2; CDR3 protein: CASRRQGATANYGYTF; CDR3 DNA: TGTGCCAGCAGGCGACAGGGGGCCACAGCTAACTATGGCTACACCTTC
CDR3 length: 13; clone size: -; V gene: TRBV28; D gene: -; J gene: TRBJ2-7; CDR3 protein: CASSLGSSYEQYF; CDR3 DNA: TGTGCCAGCAGTTTGGGCAGCTCCTACGAGCAGTACTTC
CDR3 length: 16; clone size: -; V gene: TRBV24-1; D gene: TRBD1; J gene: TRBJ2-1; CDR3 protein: CATSAPGQGPVNEQFF; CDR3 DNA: TGTGCCACCAGTGCCCCGGGACAGGGGCCCGTAAATGAGCAGTTCTTC
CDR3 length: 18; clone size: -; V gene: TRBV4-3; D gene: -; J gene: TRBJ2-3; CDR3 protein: CASSQDLNGRPSTDTQYF; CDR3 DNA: TGCGCCAGCAGCCAAGATCTCAACGGCAGGCCATCCACAGATACGCAGTATTTT
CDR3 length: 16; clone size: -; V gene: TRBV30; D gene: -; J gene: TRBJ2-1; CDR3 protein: CAWSVARNLIGDEQFF; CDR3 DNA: TGTGCCTGGAGTGTAGCCAGAAACTTAATCGGGGATGAGCAGTTCTTC
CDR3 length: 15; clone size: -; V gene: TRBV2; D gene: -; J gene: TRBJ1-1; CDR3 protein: CASSEPGSPNTEAFF; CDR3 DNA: TGTGCCAGCAGTGAACCGGGGTCCCCAAACACTGAAGCTTTCTTT
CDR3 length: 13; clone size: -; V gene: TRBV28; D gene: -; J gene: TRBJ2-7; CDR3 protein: CASSLGLTNEQYF; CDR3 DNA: TGTGCCAGCAGTCTCGGACTTACCAACGAGCAGTACTTC
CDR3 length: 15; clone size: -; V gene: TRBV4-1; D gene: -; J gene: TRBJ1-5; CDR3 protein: CASSQGGGDNQPQHF; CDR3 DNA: TGCGCCAGCAGCCAAGGTGGGGGGGACAATCAGCCCCAGCATTTT
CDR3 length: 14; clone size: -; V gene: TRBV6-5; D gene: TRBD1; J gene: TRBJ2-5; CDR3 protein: CASSYYRGQETQYF; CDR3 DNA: TGTGCCAGCAGTTACTACAGGGGACAGGAGACCCAGTACTTC
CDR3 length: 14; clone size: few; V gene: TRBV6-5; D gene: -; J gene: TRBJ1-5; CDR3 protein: CASSLGQHNQPQHF; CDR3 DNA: TGTGCCAGCAGCCTCGGACAGCACAATCAGCCCCAGCATTTT
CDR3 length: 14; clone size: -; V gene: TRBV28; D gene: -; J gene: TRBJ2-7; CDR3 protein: CASAGAALTYEQYF; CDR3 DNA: TGTGCCAGCGCGGGGGCAGCTTTAACTTACGAGCAGTACTTC
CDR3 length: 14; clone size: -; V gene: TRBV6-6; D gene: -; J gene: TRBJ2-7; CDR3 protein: CASSYGQGPYEQYF; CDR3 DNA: TGTGCCAGCAGTTACGGTCAGGGGCCCTACGAGCAGTACTTC
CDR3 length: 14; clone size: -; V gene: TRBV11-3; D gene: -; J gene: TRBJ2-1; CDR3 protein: CASSPPRAYNEQFF; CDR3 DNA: TGTGCCAGCAGCCCCCCCAGGGCCTACAATGAGCAGTTCTTC
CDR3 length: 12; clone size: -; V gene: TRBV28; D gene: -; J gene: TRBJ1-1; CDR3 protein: CASSLGQGIAFF; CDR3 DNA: TGTGCCAGCAGTTTGGGGCAGGGCATCGCTTTCTTT
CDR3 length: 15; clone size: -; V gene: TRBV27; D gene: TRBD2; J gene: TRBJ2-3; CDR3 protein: CASSPRGRGTDTQYF; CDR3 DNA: TGTGCCAGCAGTCCGCGGGGGAGAGGGACAGATACGCAGTATTTT
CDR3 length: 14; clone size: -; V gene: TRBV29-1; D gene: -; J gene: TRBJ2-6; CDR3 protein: CSVGTVTGANVLTF; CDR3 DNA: TGCAGCGTTGGAACGGTGACTGGGGCCAACGTCCTGACTTTC
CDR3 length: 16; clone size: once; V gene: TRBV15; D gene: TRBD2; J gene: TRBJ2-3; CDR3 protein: CATSRGTSSSTDTQYF; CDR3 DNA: TGTGCCACCAGCAGAGGGACTAGCTCTAGCACAGATACGCAGTATTTT
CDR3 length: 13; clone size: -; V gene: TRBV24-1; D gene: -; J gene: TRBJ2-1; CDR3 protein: CATRDTPYNEQFF; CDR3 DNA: TGTGCCACCAGAGACACTCCCTACAATGAGCAGTTCTTC
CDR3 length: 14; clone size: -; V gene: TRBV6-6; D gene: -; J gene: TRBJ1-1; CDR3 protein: CASLGGARGTEAFF; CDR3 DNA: TGTGCCAGCCTAGGGGGGGCTCGCGGCACTGAAGCTTTCTTT
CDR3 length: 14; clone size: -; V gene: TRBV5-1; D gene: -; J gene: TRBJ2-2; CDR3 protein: CASSPGQNTGELFF; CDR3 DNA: TGCGCCAGCAGCCCGGGACAGAACACCGGGGAGCTGTTTTTT
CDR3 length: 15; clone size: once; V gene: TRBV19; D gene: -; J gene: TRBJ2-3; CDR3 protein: CASSMSTVPTDTQYF; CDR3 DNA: TGTGCCAGTAGTATGTCAACGGTTCCCACAGATACGCAGTATTTT
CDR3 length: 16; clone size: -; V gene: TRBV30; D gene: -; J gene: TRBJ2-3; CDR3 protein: CAWSELGRKGADTQYF; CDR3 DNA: TGTGCCTGGAGTGAACTGGGAAGGAAGGGGGCAGATACGCAGTATTTT
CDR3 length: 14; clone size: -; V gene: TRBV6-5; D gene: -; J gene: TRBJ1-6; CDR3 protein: CASRGGSYNSPLHF; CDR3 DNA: TGTGCTTCAAGGGGGGGCTCCTATAATTCACCCCTCCACTTT